The T cell receptor beta chain described here comes from a study of T cells in Graves' hyperthyroidism and ophthalmopathy (dated by TCRdb to about 2019). Study-wide context: Peripheral blood samples were taken at the time of initial diagnosis, prior to any treatment. TCR Vbeta CDR3 sequencing of some 140 peripheral blood samples (roughly 41 ophthalmopathy, 70 to 85 hyperthyroidism and approximately 17 progressor patients) is reported in the paper. Once sampling was done, hyperthyroidism patients were given methimazole at a starting dose of 30 mg daily, whereas ophthalmopathy patients were given high-dose intravenous methylprednisolone. Thyroid tissue and blood T-cell repertoires from six Graves' hyperthyroidism patients were also compared in the study. The approximately 100 discovery patients were divided at random into training and test sets in a 7:3 ratio. Prospective prediction of ophthalmopathy was tested in an independent validation cohort consisting of 18 hyperthyroidism patients and approximately 16 patients who later progressed to ophthalmopathy. TCR V-J signatures able to tell the groups apart were searched for in a discovery cohort of more than 90 patients, of whom roughly 42 had Graves' ophthalmopathy and 57 had stable Graves' hyperthyroidism. Points the paper makes about the study in general: During validation, the model predicted progression to ophthalmopathy a median of about 6.3 months ahead of onset, with approximately 70% sensitivity and roughly 75% specificity. Most expanded thyroid clonotypes (frequency above 0.001) were also detected in blood, suggesting blood repertoires may reflect thyroid immune responses. Ophthalmopathy was separated from stable hyperthyroidism by a 13 V-J signature model, with approximately 85% sensitivity and approximately 81% specificity obtained in cross-validation and 80%/75% obtained in testing. No statistical method was used to set the sample size in advance, and investigators knew the group allocation.

A few counts support this clonotype. Its antigen is currently not known. Per-base quality was not reported, and no clone a single base away is much larger than it. The trim is 2 bases for V and 5 bases for J, with a gap of 13 bases between the germline ends. The CDR3, from cysteine to phenylalanine, totals 14 residues. Of all the DNA, just the CDR3 is kept, 42 bases in frame from base 1. CDR1 is given as SGHRS and CDR2 as YFSETQ, both from the germline V gene. The hyperthyroidism patients were between 18 and 65 years old and newly diagnosed, with a disease duration of less than 2 months. Patients with uncontrolled infections, other autoimmune diseases, pregnancy or lactation were excluded. Diagnoses relied on clinical symptoms, serum thyroxine and TRAb, thyroid ultrasound and orbital computed tomography. Blood from progressor patients was collected at the time of first diagnosis with hyperthyroidism, before any ophthalmopathy symptoms had appeared. Ficoll-Paque density gradient centrifugation was used to isolate PBMCs from approximately 10 ml of fresh peripheral blood. Progressor patients were defined as those initially diagnosed with Graves' hyperthyroidism in whom ophthalmopathy developed during follow-up. Total RNA was extracted using Trizol reagent, and RNA quality was assessed on an Agilent 2100 Bioanalyzer.

The TCR beta CDR3 regions were amplified from the RNA transcripts. The TCR CDR3 was subjected to a first round of RT-PCR using the HTBI primer set and the Qiagen OneStep RT-PCR kit. Libraries were constructed in a second round of multiplex PCR, after which size selection and purification were performed. Paired-end sequencing of the libraries was performed with 100 bp reads on an Illumina HiSeq2000. The authors' analysis ran thus. SOAPnuke was used to process the raw data, throwing out any read that contained adapters or uncalled bases, had a mean Phred below 15, or lacked an exact constant-primer or identifier match. COPE v1.2.5 was used to merge high-quality paired reads, and clonotypes were defined as unique nucleotide sequences. Clonotypes were aligned to IMGT TRBV, TRBD and TRBJ reference segments using MiTCR v1.1. Analysis was restricted to V-J combinations with a frequency above 0.0001, which covered just over 98% of repertoires. The TCS score was defined as the ratio of F50 (clonal expansion) to E x V (chaos), calculated using BLOSUM62-based TCRdist between CDR3 peptides within each V-J. Welch's t-statistics and random forest reduced 514 V-J features to 13, which were used in a naive Bayes classifier (R e1071). TCRdb redid the processing of the public reads, applying fastp at Q25 and MiXCR, and retained in-frame beta chains. Each entry merges the rows of one CDR3 protein and shows their most common DNA and genes. The V and J calls and clone size come from TCRdb's table, not from the authors' own analysis. Recorded for this sample are about 770,000 distinct CDR3 sequences; 18% of them occurred a single time. The top ten constitute approximately 16% of the sample.

The sequenced material came from blood. The receptor was isolated from a woman in her forties or fifties with Graves' hyperthyroidism that later progressed to Graves' ophthalmopathy. The rearranged segments are TRBV5-1 and TRBJ2-5, with the D gene uncertain. The CDR3 corresponds to CASSLGAPGETQYF. Read as DNA, the sequence is TGCGCCAGCAGCTTAGGAGCCCCCGGCGAGACCCAGTACTTC.